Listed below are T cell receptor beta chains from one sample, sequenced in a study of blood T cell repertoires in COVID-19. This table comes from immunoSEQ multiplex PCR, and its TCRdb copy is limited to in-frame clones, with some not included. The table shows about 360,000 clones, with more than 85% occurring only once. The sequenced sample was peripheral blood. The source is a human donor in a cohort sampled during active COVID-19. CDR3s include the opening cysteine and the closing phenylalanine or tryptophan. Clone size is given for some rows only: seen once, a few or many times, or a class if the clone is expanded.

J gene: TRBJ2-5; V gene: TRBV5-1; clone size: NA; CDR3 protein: CASSPAGTLSLKTQYF
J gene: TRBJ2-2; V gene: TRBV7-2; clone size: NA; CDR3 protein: CASRPSGRWAGELFF
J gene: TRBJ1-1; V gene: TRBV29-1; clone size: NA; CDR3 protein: CSVEGTDTEAFF
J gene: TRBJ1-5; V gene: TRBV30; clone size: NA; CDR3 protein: CAWSVGELNNQPQHF
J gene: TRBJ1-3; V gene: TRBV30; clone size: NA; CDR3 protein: CAWSVRQGQDTIYF
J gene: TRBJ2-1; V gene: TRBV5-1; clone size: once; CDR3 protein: CASSPRTGGYNEQFF
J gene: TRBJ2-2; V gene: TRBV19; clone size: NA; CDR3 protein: CASSTGGDTGELFF
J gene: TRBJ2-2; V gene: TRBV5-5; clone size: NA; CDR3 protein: CASSLTDRAGGELFF
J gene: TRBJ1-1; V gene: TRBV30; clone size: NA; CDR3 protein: CAWSVSAPRGLGAFF
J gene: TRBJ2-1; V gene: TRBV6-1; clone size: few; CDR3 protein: CASSEGAGDNWEQFF
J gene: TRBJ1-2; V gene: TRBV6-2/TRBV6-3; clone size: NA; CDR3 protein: CASSYSMTGTGGYTF
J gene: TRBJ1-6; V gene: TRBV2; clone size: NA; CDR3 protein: CASSITTGYSPLHF
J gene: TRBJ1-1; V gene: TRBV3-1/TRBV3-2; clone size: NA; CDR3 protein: CASSQDAVNTEAFF
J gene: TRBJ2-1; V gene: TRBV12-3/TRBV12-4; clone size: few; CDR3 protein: CASSFSRGEQFF
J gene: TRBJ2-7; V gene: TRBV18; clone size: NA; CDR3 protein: CASSGEVAGTEQYF
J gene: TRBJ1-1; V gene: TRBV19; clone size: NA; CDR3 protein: CASTYRNTEAFF
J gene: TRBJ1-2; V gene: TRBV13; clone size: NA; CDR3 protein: CASSLVGTGRRRSSNYGYTF
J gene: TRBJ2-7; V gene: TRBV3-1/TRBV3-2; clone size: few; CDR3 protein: CASSHLTGTGTSYEQYF
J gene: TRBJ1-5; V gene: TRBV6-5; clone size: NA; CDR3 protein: CASSYASTGQAQHF
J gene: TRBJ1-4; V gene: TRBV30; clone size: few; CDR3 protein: CAWSRVGEKLFF
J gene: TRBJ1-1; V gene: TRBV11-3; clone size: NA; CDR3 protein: CASSAGGTEAFF
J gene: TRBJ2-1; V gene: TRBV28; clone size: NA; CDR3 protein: CASSFDLTGTSGRSTYNEQFF
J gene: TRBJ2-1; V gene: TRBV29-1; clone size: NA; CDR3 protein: CSVELAGGPYEQFF
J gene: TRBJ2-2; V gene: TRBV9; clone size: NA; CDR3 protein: CASSVGVGRVTGELFF
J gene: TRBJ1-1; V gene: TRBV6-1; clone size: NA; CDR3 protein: CASSERGGTGNTEAFF
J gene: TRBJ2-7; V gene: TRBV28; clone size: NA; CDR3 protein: CASTLTTGGWEQYF
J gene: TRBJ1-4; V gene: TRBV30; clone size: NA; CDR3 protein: CAWDRGMANEKLFF
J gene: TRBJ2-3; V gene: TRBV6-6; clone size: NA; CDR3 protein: CASSYGRSTDTQYF
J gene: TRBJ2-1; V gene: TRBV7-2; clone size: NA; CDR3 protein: CASSLDPARGNNEQFF
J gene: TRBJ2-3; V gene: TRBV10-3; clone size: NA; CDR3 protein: CAISEGRGTDTQYF
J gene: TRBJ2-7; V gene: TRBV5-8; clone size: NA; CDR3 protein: CASSFQGAYEQYF